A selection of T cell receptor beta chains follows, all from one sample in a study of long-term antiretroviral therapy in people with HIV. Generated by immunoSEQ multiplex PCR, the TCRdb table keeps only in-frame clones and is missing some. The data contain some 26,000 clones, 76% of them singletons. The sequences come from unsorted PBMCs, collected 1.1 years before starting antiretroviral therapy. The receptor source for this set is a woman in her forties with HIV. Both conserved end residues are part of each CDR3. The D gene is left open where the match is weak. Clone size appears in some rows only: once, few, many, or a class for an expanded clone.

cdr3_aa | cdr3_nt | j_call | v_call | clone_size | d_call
CASSETGGAGEKLFF | TGTGCCAGCAGCGAGACAGGGGGCGCCGGTGAAAAACTGTTTTTT | TRBJ1-4 | TRBV9 | . | TRBD1
CASSLQPQHF | TGCGCCAGCAGTCTCCAGCCCCAGCATTTT | TRBJ1-5 | TRBV23-1 | . | .
CASSQTSGGFYEQYF | TGCGCCAGCAGCCAGACTAGCGGGGGATTCTACGAGCAGTACTTC | TRBJ2-7 | TRBV4-3 | . | TRBD2
CASSFFAGGYNEKLFF | TGTGCCAGCAGCTTTTTCGCTGGCGGATACAACGAAAAACTGTTTTTT | TRBJ1-4 | TRBV7-9 | . | .
CASSPRTGLDGYTF | TGTGCCAGCAGTCCGCGGACAGGGCTAGATGGCTACACCTTC | TRBJ1-2 | TRBV6-6 | . | TRBD1
CASSLGGGLAGGSEQFF | TGTGCCAGCAGCTTGGGAGGGGGGCTAGCGGGAGGAAGCGAGCAGTTCTTC | TRBJ2-1 | TRBV5-4 | once | TRBD2
CASSLVAAAHYGYTF | TGCGCCAGCAGCTTGGTCGCGGCGGCCCACTATGGCTACACCTTC | TRBJ1-2 | TRBV5-1 | . | .
CASSPHRSTDTQYF | TGTGCCAGCAGCCCCCACAGGTCCACAGATACGCAGTATTTT | TRBJ2-3 | TRBV9 | few | .
CASSLGGDEQYF | TGTGCCAGCAGCTTAGGGGGGGACGAGCAGTACTTC | TRBJ2-7 | TRBV13 | . | .
CASKRVTGELFF | TGTGCCAGTAAGCGGGTCACCGGGGAGCTGTTTTTT | TRBJ2-2 | TRBV19 | few | .
CASSQGLAGDTGELFF | TGTGCCAGCAGTCAGGGACTAGCGGGAGACACCGGGGAGCTGTTTTTT | TRBJ2-2 | TRBV27 | few | TRBD2
CASSYGAGFMNTEAFF | TGTGCCAGCAGTTACGGGGCGGGGTTCATGAACACTGAAGCTTTCTTT | TRBJ1-1 | TRBV6-5 | . | .
CSVKWPSGANVLTF | TGCAGCGTCAAGTGGCCCTCTGGGGCCAACGTCCTGACTTTC | TRBJ2-6 | TRBV29-1 | . | .
CASMVAATNEKLFF | TGTGCCAGTATGGTAGCTGCAACTAATGAAAAACTGTTTTTT | TRBJ1-4 | TRBV19 | . | .
CASSLNSGTEETQYF | TGCGCCAGCAGCCTAAACTCCGGGACAGAAGAGACCCAGTACTTC | TRBJ2-5 | TRBV5-1 | . | TRBD1
CASSYSNRGNQPQHF | TGTGCCAGCAGTTACTCTAACAGGGGCAATCAGCCCCAGCATTTT | TRBJ1-5 | TRBV6-5 | . | .
CASSLLEGVEAFF | TGTGCCAGCAGCTTATTAGAAGGGGTGGAAGCTTTCTTT | TRBJ1-1 | TRBV11-2 | medium-sized | .
CAWSGDSDPGANVLTF | TGTGCCTGGAGTGGGGACTCCGATCCTGGGGCCAACGTCCTGACTTTC | TRBJ2-6 | TRBV30 | once | .
CSVEGGRIREQFF | TGCAGCGTTGAGGGCGGGAGAATACGTGAGCAGTTCTTC | TRBJ2-1 | TRBV29-1 | few | TRBD2
CASSYDLRGLEQYF | TGTGCCAGCAGTTACGATCTTAGAGGACTTGAGCAGTACTTC | TRBJ2-7 | TRBV6-5 | few | .
CASSLSLLAGVGNEQFF | TGTGCCAGCAGCCTATCACTTCTAGCGGGAGTCGGGAATGAGCAGTTCTTC | TRBJ2-1 | TRBV11-2 | . | TRBD2
CASSIAGMWEPQHF | TGTGCCAGTAGTATAGCAGGGATGTGGGAGCCCCAGCATTTT | TRBJ1-5 | TRBV19 | few | .
CASSWSDGEQYF | TGCGCCAGCAGTTGGTCTGACGGCGAGCAGTACTTC | TRBJ2-7 | TRBV10-2 | few | .
CSARGDNEQFF | TGCAGTGCTAGGGGGGACAATGAGCAGTTCTTC | TRBJ2-1 | TRBV20-1 | . | .
CASRLDRTYEQYF | TGCGCCAGCAGATTGGACAGGACCTACGAGCAGTACTTC | TRBJ2-7 | TRBV23-1 | few | TRBD1
CASLLAGGPIDTQYF | TGCGCCAGCTTACTAGCGGGAGGGCCGATAGATACGCAGTATTTT | TRBJ2-3 | TRBV5-1 | . | TRBD2
CASSLVSWGTEAFF | TGTGCCAGCAGCTTAGTCTCCTGGGGCACTGAAGCTTTCTTT | TRBJ1-1 | TRBV7-2 | . | .
CASSFTPGSNEQFF | TGCGCCAGCAGCTTTACCCCGGGCAGCAATGAGCAGTTCTTC | TRBJ2-1 | TRBV5-1 | . | .
CAWLHFDRPNYGYTF | TGTGCCTGGCTACATTTTGACCGACCTAACTATGGCTACACCTTC | TRBJ1-2 | TRBV30 | . | .
CASSLDQGQIPYGYTF | TGTGCCAGCAGCTTAGATCAGGGGCAGATCCCCTATGGCTACACCTTC | TRBJ1-2 | TRBV7-8 | . | .
CASSLGFYQPQHF | TGTGCCAGCAGCTTGGGCTTTTATCAGCCCCAGCATTTT | TRBJ1-5 | TRBV5-6 | . | .
CASRRGASYNEQFF | TGTGCCAGCAGACGGGGAGCCTCCTACAATGAGCAGTTCTTC | TRBJ2-1 | TRBV21-1 | . | .
CASSPTDRAQETQYF | TGCGCCAGCAGCCCCACCGACAGGGCTCAAGAGACCCAGTACTTC | TRBJ2-5 | TRBV5-1 | . | TRBD1
CASSQGGRLAGGTDTQYF | TGCGCCAGCAGCCAAGGGGGGAGGCTAGCGGGGGGTACAGATACGCAGTATTTT | TRBJ2-3 | TRBV4-3 | once | TRBD2
CASSRQDYNSPLHF | TGTGCCAGCAGCAGACAGGACTATAATTCACCCCTCCACTTT | TRBJ1-6 | TRBV7-9 | . | .